This is a list of T cell receptor beta chains from one sample in a study of shared clonotypes between healthy human individuals. Only in-frame clones appear in the TCRdb table, and some are missing; sequencing was by immunoSEQ multiplex PCR. The table records millions of clones, 85% to 95% of them present only once. The sample taken for sequencing was naive CD4+ T cells sorted from blood. The receptors derive from a man between 18 and 35 years old in good health. Both conserved end residues are part of each CDR3. Each record gives: CDR3 DNA, CDR3 protein, D gene, clone size, J gene, V gene. D genes are given only for firm matches. Rows may omit the clone size; those that give it use once, few, many or a size class.

DNA: TGTGCCAGCTCCCGAATAAGACAGCCCGACACTGAAGCTTTCTTT
CDR3: CASSRIRQPDTEAFF
D: .
size: .
J: TRBJ1-1
V: TRBV18

DNA: TGTGCCTGGAGCCCTGGTATCCGCGGACAGGGGGGCGAGCAGTACTTC
CDR3: CAWSPGIRGQGGEQYF
D: TRBD1
size: .
J: TRBJ2-7
V: TRBV30

DNA: TGTGCCATCACTCACGGGAGCTCCTACGAGCAGTACTTC
CDR3: CAITHGSSYEQYF
D: .
size: .
J: TRBJ2-7
V: TRBV10-3

DNA: TGCGCCAGCAGTGAGTGGACAGGGTCCAATTCACCCCTCCACTTT
CDR3: CASSEWTGSNSPLHF
D: TRBD1
size: once
J: TRBJ1-6
V: TRBV10-1

DNA: TGTGCCACCTGGACTGATTTGGTTCAGTACTTC
CDR3: CATWTDLVQYF
D: .
size: .
J: TRBJ2-4
V: TRBV6-1

DNA: TGTGCCAGCAGCAGGAGAGCAGGGGGGAATAACTACGAGCAGTACTTC
CDR3: CASSRRAGGNNYEQYF
D: .
size: .
J: TRBJ2-7
V: TRBV11-2

DNA: TGTGCCAGTAGTATTATTGGCAGTCAAGAGACCCAGTACTTC
CDR3: CASSIIGSQETQYF
D: .
size: .
J: TRBJ2-5
V: TRBV19

DNA: TGTGCCAGCAGCTTAACCGGGACAGGGTCTGGAAACACCATATATTTT
CDR3: CASSLTGTGSGNTIYF
D: TRBD1
size: .
J: TRBJ1-3
V: TRBV7-2

DNA: TGTGCCAGTAGTATCTCCCGCTTCGGGACCCCTCACGAAGGGACCCAGTACTTC
CDR3: CASSISRFGTPHEGTQYF
D: .
size: .
J: TRBJ2-5
V: TRBV19

DNA: TGTGCCAGCAGTCGGACAGGACCGAACACCGGGGAGCTGTTTTTT
CDR3: CASSRTGPNTGELFF
D: TRBD1
size: .
J: TRBJ2-2
V: TRBV28

DNA: TGTGCCAGCAGCTCCGGTGGGGCGGGCCTCGGGGCAGATACGCAGTATTTT
CDR3: CASSSGGAGLGADTQYF
D: .
size: .
J: TRBJ2-3
V: TRBV7-2

DNA: TGTGCCTGGAGTCGGGCCTCAAGTAATTCACCCCTCCACTTT
CDR3: CAWSRASSNSPLHF
D: .
size: .
J: TRBJ1-6
V: TRBV30

DNA: TGTGCCAGCAGCTTCAAATTGAACACCGGGGAGCTGTTTTTT
CDR3: CASSFKLNTGELFF
D: .
size: .
J: TRBJ2-2
V: TRBV7-2

DNA: TGTGCCAGCAGCTTGGAGTCGGTCGTCTCTGGAAACACCATATATTTT
CDR3: CASSLESVVSGNTIYF
D: .
size: .
J: TRBJ1-3
V: TRBV5-6

DNA: TGTGCCAGCAGTAACAGGGCGATGGGAGAGACCCAGTACTTC
CDR3: CASSNRAMGETQYF
D: .
size: .
J: TRBJ2-5
V: TRBV6-5

DNA: TGTGCCAGCATCCGGGACGGCAATTCACCCCTCCACTTT
CDR3: CASIRDGNSPLHF
D: .
size: .
J: TRBJ1-6
V: TRBV2

DNA: TGCGCCAGCAGCGCGGGACACTCGAACACTGAAGCTTTCTTT
CDR3: CASSAGHSNTEAFF
D: .
size: .
J: TRBJ1-1
V: TRBV5-1

DNA: TGTGCCTCGGGCCCCCTAACCAGCAATCAGCCCCAGCATTTT
CDR3: CASGPLTSNQPQHF
D: .
size: .
J: TRBJ1-5
V: TRBV28

DNA: TGTGCCAGCAGCTTAGTATTGGGACTAGCGGCCGGGGAGCTGTTTTTT
CDR3: CASSLVLGLAAGELFF
D: TRBD2
size: .
J: TRBJ2-2
V: TRBV7-2

DNA: TGCGCCAGCAGCTCCGTTATAGGACTAGCGGGATCCTACGAGCAGTACTTC
CDR3: CASSSVIGLAGSYEQYF
D: TRBD2
size: .
J: TRBJ2-7
V: TRBV5-1

DNA: TGTGCCAGCAGTGGGGACTACCAAGAGACCCAGTACTTC
CDR3: CASSGDYQETQYF
D: .
size: .
J: TRBJ2-5
V: TRBV2

DNA: TGCGCCAGTTTCCGGGACAGGGGAAACGAGCAGTACTTC
CDR3: CASFRDRGNEQYF
D: TRBD1
size: .
J: TRBJ2-7
V: TRBV10-2

DNA: TGTGCCAGCAGCCCAATAGCGGGAGCCAGCACAGATACGCAGTATTTT
CDR3: CASSPIAGASTDTQYF
D: TRBD2
size: .
J: TRBJ2-3
V: TRBV4-2

DNA: TGTGCCAGCACCTTCCGGACTAGCGGGGGCCACAATGAGCAGTTCTTC
CDR3: CASTFRTSGGHNEQFF
D: TRBD2
size: .
J: TRBJ2-1
V: TRBV13

DNA: TGTGCCAGCAGCTTAAGGGACCGCGAGGGTACGCAGTATTTT
CDR3: CASSLRDREGTQYF
D: .
size: .
J: TRBJ2-3
V: TRBV7-6

DNA: TGTGCCAGCAGCTCGGGGACCGGGACAGGGGTATACGAGCAGTACTTC
CDR3: CASSSGTGTGVYEQYF
D: TRBD1
size: .
J: TRBJ2-7
V: TRBV11-3

DNA: TGTGCCAGCAGCGCACAGATTACCTACGAGCAGTACTTC
CDR3: CASSAQITYEQYF
D: .
size: .
J: TRBJ2-7
V: TRBV5-5

DNA: TGTGCCAGTAGTACCCCGCCCCGCGGCGACAAAGAGACCCAGTACTTC
CDR3: CASSTPPRGDKETQYF
D: .
size: .
J: TRBJ2-5
V: TRBV19

DNA: TGTGCCAGCAGCTTAGGGAGCTCCTATAATTCACCCCTCCACTTT
CDR3: CASSLGSSYNSPLHF
D: .
size: .
J: TRBJ1-6
V: TRBV27

DNA: TGCGCCAGCAGCTCGATCCAGGGTATTAGCACTGAAGCTTTCTTT
CDR3: CASSSIQGISTEAFF
D: .
size: .
J: TRBJ1-1
V: TRBV5-1

DNA: TGTGCCAGCAGAGGAAGGACAGCTCACACCTTC
CDR3: CASRGRTAHTF
D: .
size: .
J: TRBJ1-2
V: TRBV2

DNA: TGTGCCAGAACCGAGAGGGATTCTAGGACGTCCTACGAGCAGTACTTC
CDR3: CARTERDSRTSYEQYF
D: .
size: .
J: TRBJ2-7
V: TRBV5-3

DNA: TGCAGCGTTGGGACTACCACGGGCGAGCAGTACTTC
CDR3: CSVGTTTGEQYF
D: .
size: .
J: TRBJ2-7
V: TRBV29-1

DNA: TGTGCCAGTAGTATTCGTGAGGGCCGCTACAATGAGCAGTTCTTC
CDR3: CASSIREGRYNEQFF
D: .
size: .
J: TRBJ2-1
V: TRBV19

DNA: TGTGCCTGGATTCCGGGACAGGGGAACACTGAAGCTTTCTTT
CDR3: CAWIPGQGNTEAFF
D: TRBD1
size: .
J: TRBJ1-1
V: TRBV30

DNA: TGTGCCAGCAGTTTCCACGGGGGACCCATGAACACTGAAGCTTTCTTT
CDR3: CASSFHGGPMNTEAFF
D: .
size: .
J: TRBJ1-1
V: TRBV27

DNA: TGTGCCAGCAGCGCCGGGGCAGGGATCACCGGGGAGCTGTTTTTT
CDR3: CASSAGAGITGELFF
D: .
size: .
J: TRBJ2-2
V: TRBV7-9